Following are 3 T cell receptor beta chains from one sample sequenced in a study of sequential checkpoint blockade in melanoma. TCRdb's copy holds only in-frame clones and misses some; the assay was immunoSEQ multiplex PCR. The repertoire has 8,400 or so clones, around three fifths of them found once; the top ten carry around 50%. Treatment meaning: randomized to nivolumab then ipilimumab (arm A) or the reverse (arm B). The specimen was CD8+ T cells sorted from blood (inferred from file names), collected from a patient given nivolumab and ipilimumab in sequence. Receptor source: a human patient with melanoma. Some clones in this sample may be carry-over from other donors' samples.

V usage is TRBV13 and J usage is TRBJ2-4, with D tentatively TRBD1 (6 bases). This CDR3 spans 18 amino acids. CDR1 and CDR2 from the germline V gene are PRHDT and FYEKMQ (reference sequence). Trimming cost V 2 bases and J 1 base, with 18 bases left between them. The CDR3 loop reads CASSLTRGYVTAKNIQYF. CDR3 bases: TGTGCCAGCAGCTTAACCAGGGGATATGTTACGGCCAAAAACATTCAGTACTTC.

This sequence joins TRBV15 and TRBJ1-6; D possibly corresponds to TRBD1 (5 bases). The CDR3 extends over 16 amino acids. V lost 0 bases to trimming and J lost 0 bases, with 6 bases between them. The V gene's germline CDR1 is LNHNV and CDR2 YYDKDF (reference sequence). Here the CDR3 reads CATSRDQGSYNSPLHF. The CDR3 nucleotides are TGTGCCACCAGCAGAGATCAGGGCTCCTATAATTCACCCCTCCACTTT.

The J gene is TRBJ1-5, the V gene TRBV4-3, with 8 bases fitting TRBD1. Germline CDR1 reads LGHNA; CDR2 reads YSLEER. This CDR3 comprises 18 residues. J lost 4 bases, V lost 0 bases, and 11 bases had no gene match. CDR3 sequence reads: CASSQEHPGQVRNQPQHF. The CDR3, as DNA: TGCGCCAGCAGCCAAGAACATCCGGGACAGGTGAGAAATCAGCCCCAGCATTTT.